The 20 T cell receptor beta chains given below trace back to one sample, sequenced in a study of shared clonotypes between healthy human individuals (dated by TCRdb to 2020 to 2022). The library was made by the immunoSEQ multiplex PCR assay. Sourced from immuneACCESS, this table was stored by TCRdb with only in-frame sequences that have V and J called. A share of the clones is absent; for the studies checked, an unresolved V gene accounts for under half, and the remainder has no known explanation. Recorded for this sample are some 700,000 clones; 90% of them occurred a single time. The ten biggest clones cover about a third of the sample. The sequenced sample consisted of memory CD8+ T cells from PBMCs. Read against the paper, the sample's cell subset or site label means: CD45RO+ cells pooled with CCR7-negative TemRA cells. These receptors originate from a man aged 18 to 30 in good health. Some clones in this sample may be carry-over from other donors' samples.

The chain employs TRBV29-1 and TRBJ2-5, with D perhaps matching TRBD1 (6 bases). The CDR3 runs to 14 residues. The germline V gene has CDR1 SQVTM and CDR2 ANQGSEA. V was pared by 1 base and J by 11 bases, with 20 bases between. This chain's CDR3 is CSVEGGVRGVGQYF. As DNA, the CDR3 is TGCAGCGTTGAAGGAGGGGTCAGGGGAGTTGGGCAGTACTTC.

The genes are TRBV9 and TRBJ2-7; 11 nucleotides match TRBD2. Germline CDR1 and CDR2: SGDLS and YYNGEE. The CDR3 has 18 residues. V lost 4 bases, J lost 1 base, and 13 bases stayed unmatched. DNA for the CDR3: TGTGCCAGCAGCCCAAGGACTAGCGGGTCGCCTTGTTCCTACGAGCAGTACTTC. It specifies CASSPRTSGSPCSYEQYF.

The table lists this clone with a count of one. The gene calls are TRBV2 and TRBJ1-5, with TRBD1 matching 12 bases. The CDR3 sequence is 15 residues long. The V and J ends lost 6 bases and 6 bases, in that order; junction bases with no gene match: 6. Germline-derived CDR1 and CDR2 are SNHLY and FYNNEI. CDR3 nucleotide sequence: TGTGCCAGCAGGCCCGGGACAGGGGGCTTTCAGCCCCAGCATTTT. Its protein is CASRPGTGGFQPQHF.

The chain carries TRBV6-5 and TRBJ2-5; weak D call: TRBD1 (6 bases). CDR1 and CDR2 from the germline V gene are MNHEY and SVGAGI. This CDR3 has 15 amino acids. V lost 5 bases and J lost 5, with 18 bases in between. For the CDR3, the DNA is TGTGCCAGCAGTCCAGGGAACCCAAGGGGGGAGACCCAGTACTTC. This gives the protein CASSPGNPRGETQYF.

V and J are TRBV14 and TRBJ2-3; 10 positions match TRBD2. This CDR3 contains 18 residues. Germline values: CDR1 SGHDN, CDR2 FVKESK. V gave up 0 bases and J gave up 2 bases; unmatched junction bases: 8. CDR3 residues: CASSQDPRTSGSTDTQYF. The CDR3 nucleotides read TGTGCCAGCAGCCAAGACCCAAGGACTAGCGGATCCACAGATACGCAGTATTTT.

The chain combines TRBV13 with TRBJ2-5; possibly TRBD1 or TRBD2 for D (5 bases each). In germline, CDR1 is PRHDT, CDR2 FYEKMQ (reference sequence). The CDR3 length is 15 residues. Trimming took off 1 base at V and 1 base at J, with 10 bases between the two ends. CDR3 protein: CASSLVRGPQETQYF. As DNA, the CDR3 is TGTGCCAGCAGCTTAGTAAGGGGACCCCAAGAGACCCAGTACTTC.

The chain has TRBV5-6 and TRBJ1-1, with a weak D call TRBD1 (5 bases). Germline V gene sequence: CDR1 SGHDT, CDR2 YYEEEE. V lost 0 bases to trimming and J lost 6 bases, with 18 bases between them. The CDR3 sequence is 16 residues long. CDR3 sequence reads: CASSLVGRGGKAEAFF. In DNA, the CDR3 is TGTGCCAGCAGCTTGGTCGGTCGGGGCGGGAAGGCTGAAGCTTTCTTT.

The gene calls are TRBV7-8 and TRBJ2-2; the match to TRBD2 covers 8 bases. The ends lost 1 base at V and 4 bases at J; junction bases unmatched: 8. The CDR3 contains 17 residues. Germline lookup yields CDR1 SGHVS and CDR2 FQNEAQ. The CDR3 loop is CASSLGGLGAITGELFF. DNA of the CDR3: TGTGCCAGCAGCTTAGGGGGACTAGGGGCGATCACCGGGGAGCTGTTTTTT.

The J gene is TRBJ2-1, the V gene TRBV10-2; no reliable D call. Trimming cost V 6 bases and J 6 bases, with 6 bases left between them. Germline V gene sequence: CDR1 WSHSY, CDR2 SAAADI. The CDR3 has 11 residues. CDR3 sequence: CASRTANEQFF. The CDR3 nucleotides read TGCGCCAGCAGAACCGCCAATGAGCAGTTCTTC.

The V call is TRBV5-1, the J call TRBJ1-3, with unresolved D. Germline CDR1 is SGHRS and CDR2 is YFSETQ. V was clipped by 0 bases and J by 8 bases, with 15 bases between them. CDR3 size: 15 residues. This CDR3 reads CASSLAGRVLDTIYF. The CDR3, as DNA: TGCGCCAGCAGCTTGGCCGGGAGGGTTTTAGACACCATATATTTT.

The gene calls are TRBV7-9 and TRBJ2-1; no definite D call. Looked up from germline, CDR1 is SEHNR and CDR2 is FQNEAQ (reference sequence). V was shortened by 1 base and J by 6 bases, with 10 bases between the two germline ends. The CDR3 loop spans 14 amino acids. In DNA, the CDR3 is TGTGCCAGCAGCTTAGGAACGCGGTTCAATGAGCAGTTCTTC. Its translation: CASSLGTRFNEQFF.

This chain joins TRBV6-4 and TRBJ2-1, with 8 bases aligning to TRBD2. J was trimmed by 4 bases and V by 0 bases; bases with no gene match: 5. The CDR3 has 16 amino acids. From germline, CDR1 is MRHNA and CDR2 SNTAGT. CDR3 sequence (DNA): TGTGCCAGCAGTGACTCGTCTAGCGGGTTATACAATGAGCAGTTCTTC. Encoded protein: CASSDSSSGLYNEQFF.

The rearrangement joins TRBV2 to TRBJ2-5; 12 bases fit TRBD2. The J call is in doubt because the DNA end fits TRBJ2-7 better. The CDR3 totals 18 residues. Germline CDR1 reads SNHLY; CDR2 reads FYNNEI. The CDR3 here is CASNQQTSGRGVPYEQYF. CDR3 bases: TGTGCCAGCAATCAGCAGACTAGCGGGAGAGGGGTTCCCTACGAGCAGTACTTC.

The chain recombines TRBV25-1 with TRBJ2-1, with 7 bases that match TRBD2. The trim removed 4 bases at V and 8 bases at J, leaving 8 bases unmatched. CDR1 and CDR2 from the germline V gene are MGHDK and SYGVNS. The CDR3 runs 14 residues. CDR3 sequence: CASSAPGRGDEQFF. In nucleotides, the CDR3 is TGTGCCAGCAGTGCCCCTGGGAGGGGCGATGAGCAGTTCTTC.

V is TRBV6-5 and J is TRBJ1-2; possibly TRBD1 for D (5 bases). The CDR3 spans 13 residues. V lost 6 bases and J lost 4, with 12 bases in between. The germline CDR1 and CDR2 sequences are MNHEY and SVGAGI. CDR3 DNA sequence: TGTGCCAGCAGGTCAGGGCTGTTCTATGGCTACACCTTC. It translates to CASRSGLFYGYTF.

V and J are TRBV28 and TRBJ2-2; D ambiguous. The CDR3 contains 15 residues. Germline V gene sequence: CDR1 MDHEN, CDR2 SYDVKM. V was trimmed by 3 bases and J by 0 bases, leaving 8 bases between them. CDR3 DNA: TGTGCCAGCAGTTTCGACGCCGCGAACACCGGGGAGCTGTTTTTT. This gives the protein CASSFDAANTGELFF.

V and J are TRBV6-1 and TRBJ2-4; D assignment may be TRBD1 or TRBD2 (5 bases each). Germline CDR1 reads MNHNS; CDR2 reads SASEGT. This CDR3 is 16 amino acids long. Trimming removed 2 bases from V and 7 bases from J, with 18 bases in between. CDR3 loop: CASSERSEGIGNIQYF. CDR3 DNA sequence: TGTGCCAGCAGTGAAAGGAGCGAGGGGATCGGGAACATTCAGTACTTC.

J is TRBJ1-3 and V is TRBV7-9, with D tentatively TRBD1 (5 bases). V shed 2 bases and J shed 8 bases, with 13 bases lying between them. CDR1 and CDR2 (germline): SEHNR, FQNEAQ (reference sequence). The CDR3 spans 14 residues. The CDR3 region has the DNA TGTGCCAGCAGCTTACGGACATCCTGGGACACCATATATTTT. Protein: CASSLRTSWDTIYF.

This chain links TRBV29-1 with TRBJ2-1, with D possibly being TRBD2 (6 bases). Germline V gives CDR1 SQVTM, CDR2 ANQGSEA. Trimming cost V 4 bases and J 10 bases, with 11 bases left between them. This CDR3 spans 11 amino acids. The CDR3 protein is CSVVRRGEQFF. CDR3 nucleotides: TGCAGCGTTGTCAGGAGGGGCGAGCAGTTCTTC.

This chain joins TRBV7-9 and TRBJ2-1; 8 nucleotides align to TRBD2. J was trimmed by 8 bases and V by 5 bases; bases with no gene match: 2. Germline V gene lookup returns CDR1 SEHNR and CDR2 FQNEAQ (reference sequence). The CDR3 contains 12 residues. The CDR3 region has the DNA TGTGCCAGCAGCGCGACTAGCGATGAGCAGTTCTTC. It codes for CASSATSDEQFF.